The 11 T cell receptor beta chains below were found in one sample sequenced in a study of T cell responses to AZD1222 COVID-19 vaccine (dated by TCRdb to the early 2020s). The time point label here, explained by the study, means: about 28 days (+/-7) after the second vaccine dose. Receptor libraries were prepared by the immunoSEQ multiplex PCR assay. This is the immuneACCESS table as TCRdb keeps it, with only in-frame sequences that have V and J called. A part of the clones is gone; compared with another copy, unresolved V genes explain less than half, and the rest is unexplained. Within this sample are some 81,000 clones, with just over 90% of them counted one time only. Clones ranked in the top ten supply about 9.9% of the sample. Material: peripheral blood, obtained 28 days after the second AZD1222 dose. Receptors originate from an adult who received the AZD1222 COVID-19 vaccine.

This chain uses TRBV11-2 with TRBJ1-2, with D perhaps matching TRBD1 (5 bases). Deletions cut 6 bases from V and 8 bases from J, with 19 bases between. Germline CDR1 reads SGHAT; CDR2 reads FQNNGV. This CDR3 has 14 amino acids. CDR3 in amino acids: CASSWGAGLRGYTF. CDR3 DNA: TGTGCCAGCAGTTGGGGAGCAGGGCTTAGAGGCTACACCTTC.

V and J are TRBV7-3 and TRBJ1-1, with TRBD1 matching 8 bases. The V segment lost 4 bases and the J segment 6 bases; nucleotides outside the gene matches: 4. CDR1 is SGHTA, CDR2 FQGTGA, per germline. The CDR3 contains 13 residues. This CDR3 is CASSSTGGSEAFF. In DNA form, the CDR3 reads TGTGCCAGCAGCTCCACAGGGGGATCTGAAGCTTTCTTT.

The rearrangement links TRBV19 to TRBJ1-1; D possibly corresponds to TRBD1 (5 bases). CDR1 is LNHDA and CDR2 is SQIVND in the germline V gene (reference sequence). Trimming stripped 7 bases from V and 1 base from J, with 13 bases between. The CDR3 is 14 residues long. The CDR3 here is CASIRGSSNTEAFF. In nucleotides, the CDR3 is TGTGCCAGTATTAGGGGCAGCTCGAACACTGAAGCTTTCTTT.

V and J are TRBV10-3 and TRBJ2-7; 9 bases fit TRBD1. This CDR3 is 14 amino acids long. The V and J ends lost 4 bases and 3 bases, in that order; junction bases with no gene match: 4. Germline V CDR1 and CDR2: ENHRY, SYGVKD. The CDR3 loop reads CAISGGTGNYEQYF. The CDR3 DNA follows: TGTGCCATCAGTGGGGGGACAGGGAACTACGAGCAGTACTTC.

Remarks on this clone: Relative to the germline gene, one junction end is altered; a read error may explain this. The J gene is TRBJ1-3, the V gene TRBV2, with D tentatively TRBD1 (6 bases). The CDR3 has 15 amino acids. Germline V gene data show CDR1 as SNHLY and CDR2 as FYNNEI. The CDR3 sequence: CATSKGRGTGNTIYF. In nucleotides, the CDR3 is TGTGCCACCAGTAAGGGCAGGGGAACTGGAAACACCATATATTTT.

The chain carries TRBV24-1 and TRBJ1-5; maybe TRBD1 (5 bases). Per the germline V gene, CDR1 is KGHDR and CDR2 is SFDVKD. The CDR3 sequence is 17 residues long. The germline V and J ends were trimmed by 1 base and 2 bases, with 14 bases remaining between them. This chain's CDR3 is CATSDLRTSGGNQPQHF. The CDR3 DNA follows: TGTGCCACCAGTGATTTAAGGACCTCGGGGGGCAATCAGCCCCAGCATTTT.

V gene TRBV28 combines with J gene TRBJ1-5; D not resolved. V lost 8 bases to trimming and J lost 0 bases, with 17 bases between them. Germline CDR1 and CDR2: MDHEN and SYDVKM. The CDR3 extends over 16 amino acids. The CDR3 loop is CASFSATGFSNQPQHF. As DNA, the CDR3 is TGTGCCAGCTTTTCCGCTACGGGGTTTAGCAATCAGCCCCAGCATTTT.

The CDR3 DNA reads as TGTGCCAGCAGCTCCTGGCAGGACCTTGAAGCTTTCTTT. This encodes CASSSWQDLEAFF. The V gene is TRBV7-9, the J gene TRBJ1-1; the D is unclear. Trimming stripped 4 bases from V and 7 bases from J, with 13 bases between. The CDR3 runs to 13 residues. CDR1 and CDR2 (germline): SEHNR, FQNEAQ (reference sequence).

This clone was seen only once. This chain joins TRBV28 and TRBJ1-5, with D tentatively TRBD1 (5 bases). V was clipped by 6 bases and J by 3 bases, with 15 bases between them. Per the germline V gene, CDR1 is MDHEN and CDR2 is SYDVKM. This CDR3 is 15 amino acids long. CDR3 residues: CASSAGGAPNQPQHF. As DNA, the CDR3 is TGTGCCAGCAGCGCGGGCGGGGCCCCCAATCAGCCCCAGCATTTT.

CDR3 loop: CASSLLNYGYTF. The CDR3 DNA reads as TGTGCCAGCAGTTTACTAAACTATGGCTACACCTTC. This chain connects TRBV28 to TRBJ1-2; D is undetermined. Germline CDR1 is MDHEN and CDR2 is SYDVKM. This CDR3 region has 12 residues. Deletions cut 2 bases from V and 2 bases from J, with 3 bases between.

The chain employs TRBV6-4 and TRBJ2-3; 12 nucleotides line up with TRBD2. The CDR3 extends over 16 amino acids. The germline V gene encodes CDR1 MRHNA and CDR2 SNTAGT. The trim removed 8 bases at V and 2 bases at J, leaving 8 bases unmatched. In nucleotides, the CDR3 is TGTGCCAGCCAATTCGGACTAGCGGGATCCACAGATACGCAGTATTTT. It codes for CASQFGLAGSTDTQYF.